Listed below are T cell receptor beta chains from one sample, sequenced in a study of T cells in Graves' hyperthyroidism and ophthalmopathy. TCRdb recomputed calls from the multiplex PCR reads with MiXCR, one row per CDR3 protein. Of hundreds of thousands of distinct CDR3 sequences in the sample, 12% to 15% were seen once. The sample consisted of blood. All receptors derive from a woman aged 18-29 years with Graves' hyperthyroidism. CDR3s leave out the opening cysteine and the closing phenylalanine or tryptophan.

j_gene: TRBJ2-7; v_gene: TRBV7-9; CDR3aa: ASSAALGPYEQY
j_gene: TRBJ1-2; v_gene: TRBV28; CDR3aa: ASSRVVNYGYT
j_gene: TRBJ2-7; v_gene: TRBV28; CDR3aa: ASSLVARGLYEQY
j_gene: TRBJ2-1; v_gene: TRBV3-1; CDR3aa: ASSRELTSGRIGDEQF
j_gene: TRBJ1-5; v_gene: TRBV30; CDR3aa: AWSFDTVMEPQH
j_gene: TRBJ2-2; v_gene: TRBV6-2/TRBV6-3; CDR3aa: ASSYPLYPDRGHTGELF
j_gene: TRBJ2-5; v_gene: TRBV11-2; CDR3aa: ASGWETQY
j_gene: TRBJ2-2; v_gene: TRBV6-2/TRBV6-3; CDR3aa: ASSPGLHPGELF
j_gene: TRBJ1-4; v_gene: TRBV7-9; CDR3aa: ASSYPGQGDEKLF
j_gene: TRBJ2-1; v_gene: TRBV7-2; CDR3aa: ASTQDGSMDDEQF
j_gene: TRBJ2-2; v_gene: TRBV2; CDR3aa: ASNPGQGVNTGELF
j_gene: TRBJ2-7; v_gene: TRBV3-1; CDR3aa: ASSNTGTYEQY
j_gene: TRBJ2-5; v_gene: TRBV10-3; CDR3aa: AISESPAGQETQY
j_gene: TRBJ2-3; v_gene: TRBV4-1; CDR3aa: ASSQPTSGSKDTQY
j_gene: TRBJ2-3; v_gene: TRBV7-2; CDR3aa: ASGAYTDTQY
j_gene: TRBJ1-1; v_gene: TRBV20-1; CDR3aa: SAFGHGGRNTEAF
j_gene: TRBJ2-1; v_gene: TRBV2; CDR3aa: AGSSLRGNEQF
j_gene: TRBJ2-3; v_gene: TRBV9; CDR3aa: ASSVEGLPTDTQY
j_gene: TRBJ2-5; v_gene: TRBV4-3; CDR3aa: ASSQDPMRGDQETQY